This T cell receptor (beta chain) was found in a study of vaccination and CD4 T cells after COVID-19. The ends lost 5 bases at V and 5 bases at J; junction bases unmatched: 12. The germline V gene has CDR1 MNHNS and CDR2 SASEGT. The CDR3 consists of 16 residues. Worth noting for this clonotype: The antigen remains undetermined.

The treatment: approximately nine-day PBMC culture with coronavirus spike peptide pools or control peptides (ViraFEST assay). Each well received 2 million or so PBMCs, cultured with roughly 9.6 IU/ml IL-2 and 9.5 to 10 ug/ml peptide pools. CD4+ T cells that had been cultured provided DNA sequenced with the Oncomine TCR Beta short-read assay. TCRdb processed the PCR reads anew with MiXCR; each CDR3 protein has one entry. The table includes about 14,000 distinct CDR3 sequences, approximately 57% detected once. Material: CD4+ T cells from blood, cultured in vitro. The origin of this receptor is a human donor who had recovered from COVID-19. The chain recombines TRBV6-1 with TRBJ1-1; 9 bases are a match to TRBD1. CDR3 nucleotides: TGTGCCAGCAGTCCGCGGGACAGGGTCTTGGTGACTGAAGCTTTCTTT. It translates to CASSPRDRVLVTEAFF.